The rows below give T cell receptor beta chains drawn from one sample of a study of blood T cell repertoires in COVID-19. Method: immunoSEQ multiplex PCR; TCRdb's copy keeps in-frame clones and lacks some. The table shows more than 85,000 clones, with 85% occurring only once. Sequenced material: peripheral blood. Source of these receptors: a man aged 50-60 years with acute or convalescent COVID-19. The CDR3 runs from the conserved cysteine through the conserved F or W. D genes are given only for firm matches. Clone size is given for some rows only: seen once, a few or many times, or a class if the clone is expanded.

>TRBD1|-|TRBV18|19|TRBJ2-3
TGTGCCAGCTCACCCCTAATACACCCGGGACAGAGCACCACAGATACGCAGTATTTT
CASSPLIHPGQSTTDTQYF
>-|-|TRBV12-3/TRBV12-4|13|TRBJ1-6
TGTGCCAGCAGTTTGGCGGACAGACCACCCCTCCACTTT
CASSLADRPPLHF
>-|-|TRBV11-3|13|TRBJ1-6
TGTGCCAGCAGCTCTAGAGGAAGTTCACCCCTCCACTTT
CASSSRGSSPLHF
>-|-|TRBV6-5|14|TRBJ1-1
TGTGCCAGCAGGCCTGGGGCAGCCCACACTGAAGCTTTCTTT
CASRPGAAHTEAFF
>TRBD1|-|TRBV2|14|TRBJ1-3
TGTGCCAGCAGTGCAGGGGGGGACAGGAACACCATATATTTT
CASSAGGDRNTIYF
>-|-|TRBV18|14|TRBJ2-3
TGTGCCAGCTCACCTGTGACCGGGAGAGATACGCAGTATTTT
CASSPVTGRDTQYF
>TRBD1|-|TRBV10-3|16|TRBJ2-3
TGTGCCATCAGTGATTATCGGGACAGATCACAAGATACGCAGTATTTT
CAISDYRDRSQDTQYF
>-|-|TRBV19|13|TRBJ1-2
TGTGCCAGTAGTTCCCGGGTTTTAGATGGCTACACCTTC
CASSSRVLDGYTF
>TRBD1|-|TRBV6-5|14|TRBJ1-5
TGTGCCAGCAGCCGAACAGGGGGCAATCAGCCCCAGCATTTT
CASSRTGGNQPQHF
>TRBD1|once|TRBV11-2|15|TRBJ2-7
TGTGCCAGCAGCCCCCCCGGGACAGGGGGGTTCGAGCAGTACTTC
CASSPPGTGGFEQYF
>-|-|TRBV2|15|TRBJ1-6
TGTGCCAGCATAGGTACAGGACGATATAATTCACCCCTCCACTTT
CASIGTGRYNSPLHF
>TRBD2|-|TRBV28|15|TRBJ2-1
TGTGCCAGCAGATTGGGACTAATCGGTTCCAGTGAGCAGTTCTTC
CASRLGLIGSSEQFF
>TRBD2|many|TRBV19|14|TRBJ2-5
TGTGCCAGTAGTACTCTAGCGGACCAAGAGACCCAGTACTTC
CASSTLADQETQYF
>-|-|TRBV2|12|TRBJ2-2
TGTGCCAGTATAGTGAACACCGGGGAGCTGTTTTTT
CASIVNTGELFF
>-|-|TRBV15|14|TRBJ2-5
TGTGCCACCAGCAGAGGCAGGGGGGAAGAGACCCAGTACTTC
CATSRGRGEETQYF
>-|-|TRBV4-2|13|TRBJ1-6
TGTGCCAGCAGCCAAGATCGGGAGGCACCCCTCCACTTT
CASSQDREAPLHF
>-|-|TRBV19|14|TRBJ2-1
TGTGCCAGTAAGGGGCAGAGCTCCTACAATGAGCAGTTCTTC
CASKGQSSYNEQFF
>TRBD1|-|TRBV28|15|TRBJ2-7
TGTGCCAGCAAGTGGCAGGGGGCTCGGGGGAACGAGCAGTACTTC
CASKWQGARGNEQYF
>-|few|TRBV27|16|TRBJ1-2
TGTGCCAGCAGTCCCCGGGAGCCGCAGGAGAACGGTGGCTACACCTTC
CASSPREPQENGGYTF
>-|-|TRBV19|14|TRBJ1-1
TGTGCCAGTAGTATAGATCGACAGAACACTGAAGCTTTCTTT
CASSIDRQNTEAFF
>-|-|TRBV7-9|11|TRBJ2-1
TGTGCCCTGGAGGCCGGGAATGAGCAGTTCTTC
CALEAGNEQFF
>-|few|TRBV7-2|13|TRBJ1-1
TGTGCCAGCAGCTTTCGAGGGAACACTGAAGCTTTCTTT
CASSFRGNTEAFF
>-|-|TRBV28|14|TRBJ1-1
TGTGCCAGCAGTTTATTATGGGGCATCGCTGAAGCTTTCTTT
CASSLLWGIAEAFF
>TRBD1|few|TRBV11-2|15|TRBJ1-3
TGTGCCAGCACCGGACAGGGGGCGGGTGGAAACACCATATATTTT
CASTGQGAGGNTIYF
>-|-|TRBV7-6|14|TRBJ2-5
TGTGCCAGCAGCTTAACGGGAAAAGCAGAGACCCAGTACTTC
CASSLTGKAETQYF
>-|-|TRBV11-2|11|TRBJ2-1
TGTGCCAGCAGCTTAGTGGGCGGGCGGTTCTTC
CASSLVGGRFF
>-|-|TRBV7-9|12|TRBJ1-2
TGTGCCACTGGGGGGGACCAGAGGAGCTACACCTTC
CATGGDQRSYTF
>TRBD1|-|TRBV19|14|TRBJ1-5
TGTGCCAGTAGGGGGGACAGGGTGATGGGGCCCCAGCATTTT
CASRGDRVMGPQHF
>-|once|TRBV15|16|TRBJ1-4
TGTGCCACCAGCAGATCCCCCCAAACAACTAATGAAAAACTGTTTTTT
CATSRSPQTTNEKLFF
>TRBD1|-|TRBV7-6|16|TRBJ2-7
TGTGCCAGCAGCTTAAACGGACAGGGCGTCTCCTACGAGCAGTACTTC
CASSLNGQGVSYEQYF
>-|-|TRBV5-1|15|TRBJ1-6
TGCGCCAGCAGCTTGGCGGGGGGTCGTGAATCACCCCTCCACTTT
CASSLAGGRESPLHF
>-|few|TRBV7-9|12|TRBJ1-2
TGTGCCAGCAGTCCCGACAGAATTGGCTACACCTTC
CASSPDRIGYTF
>-|-|TRBV28|15|TRBJ1-1
TGTGCCAGCAGTCCCCGGACAGCGGCCGGAATGGAAGCTTTCTTT
CASSPRTAAGMEAFF